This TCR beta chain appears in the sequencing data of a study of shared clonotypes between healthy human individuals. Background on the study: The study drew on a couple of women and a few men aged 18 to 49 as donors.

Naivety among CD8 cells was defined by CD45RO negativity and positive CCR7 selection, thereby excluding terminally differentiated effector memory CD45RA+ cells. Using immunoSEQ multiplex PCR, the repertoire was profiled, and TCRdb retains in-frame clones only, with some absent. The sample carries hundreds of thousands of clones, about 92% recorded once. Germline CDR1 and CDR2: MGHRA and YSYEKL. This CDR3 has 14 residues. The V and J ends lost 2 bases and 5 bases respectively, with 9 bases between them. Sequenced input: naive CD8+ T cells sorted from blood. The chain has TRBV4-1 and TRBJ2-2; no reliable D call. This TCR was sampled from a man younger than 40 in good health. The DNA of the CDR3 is TGCGCCAGCAGCCAATTTCACGAAACCGGGGAGCTGTTTTTT. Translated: CASSQFHETGELFF.